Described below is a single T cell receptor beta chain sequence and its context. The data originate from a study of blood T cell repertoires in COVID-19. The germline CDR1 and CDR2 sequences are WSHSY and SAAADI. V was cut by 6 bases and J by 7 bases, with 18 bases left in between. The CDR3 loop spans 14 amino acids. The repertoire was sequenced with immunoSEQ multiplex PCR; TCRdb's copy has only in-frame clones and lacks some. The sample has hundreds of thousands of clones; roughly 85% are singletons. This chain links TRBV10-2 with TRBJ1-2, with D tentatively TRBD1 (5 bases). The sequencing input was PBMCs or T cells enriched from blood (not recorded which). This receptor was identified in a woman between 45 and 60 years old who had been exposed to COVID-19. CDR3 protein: CASREGHPFIGYTF. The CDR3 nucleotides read TGCGCCAGCAGAGAAGGACACCCCTTCATTGGCTACACCTTC.